Below are 25 T cell receptor beta chains sequenced from a single sample in a study of siplizumab effects on memory and regulatory T cells. Assay used: immunoSEQ multiplex PCR; TCRdb lists only in-frame clones, some missing. The sample yields approximately 120,000 clones, 92% seen once. The sequencing sample was made of Tregs sorted from blood. These receptors came from a human donor in good health.

This clone was seen just once. The rearrangement joins TRBV7-9 to TRBJ1-2; perhaps TRBD1 as D (5 bases). Trimming cost V 6 bases and J 7 bases, with 18 bases left between them. Germline V gene data show CDR1 as SEHNR and CDR2 as FQNEAQ (reference sequence). The CDR3 has 14 residues. This CDR3 reads CASRIYPAGGGYTF. The CDR3 bases are TGTGCCAGCAGAATATATCCCGCCGGGGGTGGCTACACCTTC.

The table lists this clone with a count of one. The chain has TRBV5-1 and TRBJ2-1; 9 positions match TRBD2. J gave up 7 bases and V 0 bases, and 8 bases lay outside the gene matches. The germline gives CDR1 SGHRS, CDR2 YFSETQ. The CDR3 extends over 16 amino acids. CDR3 amino acids: CASSLAAGGVTNEQFF. The DNA for the CDR3 is TGCGCCAGCAGCTTGGCCGCGGGAGGGGTTACAAATGAGCAGTTCTTC.

This chain connects TRBV2 to TRBJ1-5; D is unclear. V lost 6 bases to trimming and J lost 3 bases, with 15 bases between them. The germline V gene encodes CDR1 SNHLY and CDR2 FYNNEI. The CDR3 is 15 amino acids. The CDR3 is CASRQRVGFNQPQHF. DNA for the CDR3: TGTGCCAGCAGACAACGGGTGGGTTTCAATCAGCCCCAGCATTTT.

This chain connects TRBV20-1 to TRBJ2-1, with unresolved D. Germline V gene sequence: CDR1 DFQATT, CDR2 SNEGSKA (reference sequence). The CDR3 has 11 residues. The V gene lost 6 bases and the J gene lost 5 bases, with 8 bases spanning the gap. The DNA for the CDR3 is TGCAGTGCCTCAAAAGACAATGAGCAGTTCTTC. Translating it yields CSASKDNEQFF.

The genes are TRBV15 and TRBJ1-3; D uncertain. Germline loops: CDR1 LNHNV, CDR2 YYDKDF (reference sequence). The CDR3 length is 13 residues. Trimming left V 3 bases short and J 3 bases short, with 6 bases between. Here the CDR3 DNA reads TGTGCCACCAGCAGGGGATTTGGAAACACCATATATTTT. Translation: CATSRGFGNTIYF. The variable domain in full, completed from reference TRBV15 and TRBJ1-3, reads DAMVIQNPRYQVTQFGKPVTLSCSQTLNHNVMYWYQQKSSQAPKLLFHYYDKDFNNEADTPDNFQSRRPNTSFCFLDIRSPGLGDTAMYLCATSRGFGNTIYFGEGSWLTVV.

The chain uses TRBV6-4 and TRBJ1-2; D is unclear. This CDR3 is built from 13 residues. Deletions cut 9 bases from V and 4 bases from J, with 15 bases between. Germline values: CDR1 MRHNA, CDR2 SNTAGT. CDR3: CASSPRWGYGYTF. The CDR3 nucleotides read TGTGCCAGTTCCCCGAGGTGGGGCTATGGCTACACCTTC.

The chain links TRBV2 to TRBJ2-3; perhaps D is TRBD1 or TRBD2 (6 bases each). V lost 3 bases and J 3 bases, leaving 16 bases between the germline ends. Germline V gene data show CDR1 as SNHLY and CDR2 as FYNNEI. The CDR3 length is 16 residues. The CDR3 nucleotides read TGTGCCAGCAGTGAGGGGGGTCGGGGGCGGACAGATACGCAGTATTTT. It codes for CASSEGGRGRTDTQYF.

This clone was counted a single time. This chain connects TRBV6-5 to TRBJ2-7; 9 positions match TRBD1. The CDR3 spans 14 residues. Germline loops: CDR1 MNHEY, CDR2 SVGAGI. V shed 6 bases, J shed 6 bases, and the junction held 9 bases outside the gene matches. Here the CDR3 DNA reads TGTGCCAGCAGACCCCCGGGACAGGGCTCCGAGCAGTACTTC. Its protein product is CASRPPGQGSEQYF.

The chain links TRBV18 to TRBJ2-7, with D maybe TRBD2 (6 bases). The length of the CDR3 is 14 residues. The germline gives CDR1 KGHSH, CDR2 LQKENI. V dropped 3 bases and J dropped 3 bases, with 12 bases sitting between them. The DNA of the CDR3 is TGTGCCAGCTCACCTGCCCTAGCGTTCTACGAGCAGTACTTC. This gives the protein CASSPALAFYEQYF.

The V call is TRBV18, the J call TRBJ1-3; no firm D call. The V gene lost 2 bases and the J gene lost 4 bases, with 9 bases spanning the gap. CDR3 length: 14 amino acids. Germline V lookup: CDR1 KGHSH, CDR2 LQKENI. The CDR3 DNA reads TGTGCCAGCTCACCAGTGACGGAGGGAAACACCATATATTTT. It codes for CASSPVTEGNTIYF.

CDR3 sequence: CASSYSISQDTQYF. The CDR3 nucleotides are TGTGCCAGCAGTTACTCGATAAGCCAAGATACGCAGTATTTT. This chain connects TRBV6-5 to TRBJ2-3, with D unclear. With 0 bases removed from V and 5 bases from J, the gap between germline ends came to 9 bases. The CDR3 totals 14 residues. CDR1 is MNHEY and CDR2 is SVGAGI in the germline V gene.

This sequence joins TRBV5-4 and TRBJ2-3; 15 nucleotides match TRBD2. Germline-derived CDR1 and CDR2 are SGHNT and YYREEE (reference sequence). The CDR3 totals 18 residues. After removal of 4 bases from V and 1 base from J, the junction contained 7 bases not matched to a gene. CDR3 amino acids: CASSLGLAGGPGTDTQYF. Written as DNA, the CDR3 is TGTGCCAGCAGCCTCGGACTAGCGGGGGGGCCGGGCACAGATACGCAGTATTTT.

The chain combines TRBV2 with TRBJ2-2, with D uncertain. Germline assignment: CDR1 SNHLY and CDR2 FYNNEI. V lost 6 bases to trimming and J lost 2 bases, with 13 bases between them. The CDR3 is 15 residues long. CDR3 sequence reads: CASSRPVLNTGELFF. CDR3 coding DNA: TGTGCCAGCAGCCGACCGGTCCTAAACACCGGGGAGCTGTTTTTT. The entire variable domain, with the rest obtained from reference TRBV2 and TRBJ2-2, is as follows: EPEVTQTPSHQVTQMGQEVILRCVPISNHLYFYWYRQILGQKVEFLVSFYNNEISEKSEIFDDQFSVERPDGSNFTLKIRSTKLEDSAMYFCASSRPVLNTGELFFGEGSRLTVL.

This rearrangement joins TRBV25-1 to TRBJ1-2; D unresolved. The CDR3 consists of 13 residues. CDR1 MGHDK and CDR2 SYGVNS come from the germline V gene. V was cut by 6 bases and J by 2 bases, with 10 bases left in between. This CDR3 reads CASRPNRNYGYTF. CDR3 nucleotide sequence: TGTGCCAGCAGACCAAATAGGAACTATGGCTACACCTTC.

This clone was found a few times. The rearrangement links TRBV5-4 to TRBJ1-1; D possibly corresponds to TRBD1 (6 bases). This CDR3 is 13 amino acids long. The germline CDR1 and CDR2 sequences are SGHNT and YYREEE (reference sequence). Trimming shortened V by 4 bases and J by 1 base, and 8 bases separated the two germline ends. Here the CDR3 DNA reads TGTGCCAGCAGCACGGGACAGAACACTGAAGCTTTCTTT. This encodes CASSTGQNTEAFF.

The chain links TRBV27 to TRBJ1-6; D not certain. CDR3 size: 15 residues. The germline V gene has CDR1 MNHEY and CDR2 SMNVEV (reference sequence). The germline V and J ends were trimmed by 3 bases and 6 bases, with 12 bases remaining between them. CDR3 loop: CASSFRSQSNSPLHF. The CDR3 nucleotides read TGTGCCAGCAGTTTCCGCAGTCAGTCTAATTCACCCCTCCACTTT.

The rearrangement uses TRBV7-3 and TRBJ2-5; D not resolved. The germline gives CDR1 SGHTA, CDR2 FQGTGA. The V end was cut by 5 bases, the J end by 3 bases, with 10 bases between. The CDR3 loop spans 13 amino acids. CDR3 nucleotide sequence: TGTGCCAGCAGCCGTTACAAAAAAGAGACCCAGTACTTC. It specifies CASSRYKKETQYF. Based on the CDR3 plus reference TRBV7-3 and TRBJ2-5, the full variable domain is GAGVSQTPSNKVTEKGKYVELRCDPISGHTALYWYRQSLGQGPEFLIYFQGTGAADDSGLPNDRFFAVRPEGSVSTLKIQRTERGDSAVYLCASSRYKKETQYFGPGTRLLVL.

The chain has TRBV10-3 and TRBJ1-1; D gene ambiguous. This CDR3 comprises 12 residues. Trimming shortened V by 4 bases and J by 7 bases, and 10 bases separated the two germline ends. CDR1 ENHRY and CDR2 SYGVKD come from the germline V gene. CDR3 sequence reads: CAISGTGNEAFF. The CDR3, as DNA: TGTGCCATCAGTGGGACCGGTAATGAAGCTTTCTTT.

This chain uses TRBV5-1 with TRBJ2-1; D possibly uses TRBD1 or TRBD2 (5 bases each). The CDR3 spans 13 residues. The germline gives CDR1 SGHRS, CDR2 YFSETQ. The V gene lost 6 bases and the J gene lost 9 bases, with 16 bases spanning the gap. Here the CDR3 DNA reads TGCGCCAGCACACCCTACCTGGGGGTTGAGCAGTTCTTC. This sequence encodes CASTPYLGVEQFF.

This rearrangement joins TRBV7-6 to TRBJ2-7; 12 bases agree with TRBD2. The CDR3 consists of 14 residues. Trimming cost V 5 bases and J 3 bases; bases outside gene matches: 2. Germline-derived CDR1 and CDR2 are SGHVS and FNYEAQ. The CDR3, as DNA: TGTGCCAGCAGCCCGACTAGCGGGAGCTACGAGCAGTACTTC. This gives the protein CASSPTSGSYEQYF.

This rearrangement joins TRBV5-1 to TRBJ2-1; 15 positions agree with TRBD2. The ends lost 7 bases at V and 0 bases at J; junction bases unmatched: 11. Per the germline V gene, CDR1 is SGHRS and CDR2 is YFSETQ. There are 19 residues in the CDR3. The CDR3 here is CASYLPGTSGRSSYNEQFF. The CDR3 region has the DNA TGCGCCAGCTACCTACCCGGGACTAGCGGGAGGAGCTCCTACAATGAGCAGTTCTTC.

The chain joins TRBV2 to TRBJ1-6; D uncertain. Germline values: CDR1 SNHLY, CDR2 FYNNEI. The CDR3 runs to 12 residues. Between the trimmed V and J ends, which lost 5 bases and 5 bases, there was a span of 4 bases. The CDR3 DNA sequence: TGTGCCAGCAGTCGAGATAATTCACCCCTCCACTTT. Encoded protein: CASSRDNSPLHF.

The J gene is TRBJ2-1, the V gene TRBV7-8, with TRBD1 matching 9 bases. This CDR3 is 20 amino acids long. V shed 2 bases and J 1 base; nucleotides not matched to a gene: 15. The germline CDR1 and CDR2 sequences are SGHVS and FQNEAQ. DNA for the CDR3: TGTGCCAGCAGCTTAAGAGCCGGGACAGGGATTTCTGTATCCTACAATGAGCAGTTCTTC. Protein product: CASSLRAGTGISVSYNEQFF.

V is TRBV5-6 and J is TRBJ1-2; TRBD1 is a possible D gene (6 bases). V shed 1 base and J shed 4 bases, with 11 bases lying between them. CDR1 is SGHDT and CDR2 is YYEEEE in the germline V gene. CDR3 size: 14 residues. The CDR3 loop is CASSLMGGPYGYTF. The CDR3 DNA reads as TGTGCCAGCAGCTTGATGGGGGGGCCCTATGGCTACACCTTC.

The chain has TRBV19 and TRBJ1-5; 7 positions agree with TRBD1. This CDR3 comprises 15 residues. The junction had 7 bases not matched to a gene; V was cut back by 5 bases and J by 3 bases. Germline-derived CDR1 and CDR2 are LNHDA and SQIVND (reference sequence). CDR3 sequence reads: CASSAIDRDNQPQHF. CDR3 nucleotides: TGTGCCAGTAGTGCCATCGACAGGGACAATCAGCCCCAGCATTTT.